The rows below give T cell receptor beta chains drawn from one sample of a study of control samples from healthy donors and cancer patients. Sequencing used immunoSEQ multiplex PCR; TCRdb keeps in-frame clones, though not all of them. The sample contains about 180,000 clones, approximately 94% of which appear only once. The sequenced material came from blood. Receptors were obtained from a man aged 25-45 years in good health. Both conserved end residues are part of each CDR3. The D gene is left open where the match is weak. Some rows have no size entry. The others give once, few or many, or a class for an expanded clone.

CDR3 DNA	CDR3 protein	D gene	V gene	J gene	clone size
TGTGCCAGCAGTCCCGGACAAGCCCTCTATGGCTACACCTTC	CASSPGQALYGYTF	.	TRBV6-5	TRBJ1-2	.
TGTGCCAGCAGCGTAGCCGGGAACTCCTTCCATGAGCAGTTCTTC	CASSVAGNSFHEQFF	.	TRBV9	TRBJ2-1	.
TGTGCCAGCAGTTCCAATCGACAGGGTTGGAACACTGAAGCTTTCTTT	CASSSNRQGWNTEAFF	TRBD1	TRBV27	TRBJ1-1	.
TGTGCCAGCAGTCTCCCGGACAATGAGCAGTTCTTC	CASSLPDNEQFF	.	TRBV27	TRBJ2-1	.
TGTGCCAGCAGCTTAGAGTTTTTTACTGTAGTGAACACTGAAGCTTTCTTT	CASSLEFFTVVNTEAFF	.	TRBV7-9	TRBJ1-1	.
TGTGCCAGCAGCTTGGGACTAGTACGAGAGACCCAGTACTTC	CASSLGLVRETQYF	.	TRBV5-6	TRBJ2-5	.
TGTGCCAGCAGTTTCCCGGGAGTCAATCAGCCCCAGCATTTT	CASSFPGVNQPQHF	.	TRBV27	TRBJ1-5	.
TGTGCCAGCAGCGTAGTGCCCTATGGACTCTACAATGAGCAGTTCTTC	CASSVVPYGLYNEQFF	.	TRBV9	TRBJ2-1	.
TGCGCCAGCAGCCAGGGGGGACAGTCGTCGACCGATACGCAGTATTTT	CASSQGGQSSTDTQYF	.	TRBV4-1	TRBJ2-3	.
TGTGCCAGCAGTTCCCCAACGGGACCTCAGTTCTTC	CASSSPTGPQFF	.	TRBV6-6	TRBJ2-1	few
TGTGCCAGCAGCGCCCGAGACAGGGAGGTGTACTTC	CASSARDREVYF	.	TRBV3-1/TRBV3-2	TRBJ2-7	.
TGTGCCAGCAGCCAAGATAGGAATCAGCCCCAGCATTTT	CASSQDRNQPQHF	.	TRBV14	TRBJ1-5	.
TGTGCCAGTAGGCGGGGGGACAGGGATTTTTATAGCAATCAGCCCCAGCATTTT	CASRRGDRDFYSNQPQHF	TRBD1	TRBV19	TRBJ1-5	.
TGTGCCAGCAGTTTATGGGGGGGTACAGATACGCAGTATTTT	CASSLWGGTDTQYF	TRBD2	TRBV27	TRBJ2-3	.
TGTGCCAGCAGCCAAGAATATGCCAGGGATAATTCACCCCTCCACTTT	CASSQEYARDNSPLHF	.	TRBV4-2	TRBJ1-6	.
TGCGCCAGCAGACCACTAGCGGCCTACAATGAGCAGTTCTTC	CASRPLAAYNEQFF	TRBD2	TRBV5-1	TRBJ2-1	.
TGCGCCAGCAGCCTGCCGGGACAGGGGGAAAAACTGTTTTTT	CASSLPGQGEKLFF	TRBD1	TRBV5-1	TRBJ1-4	.
TGTGCCAGCAGCCAAAACAGGGTTACTACTTTCTTT	CASSQNRVTTFF	.	TRBV3-1/TRBV3-2	TRBJ1-1	.
TGTGCCAGCAGGAAACGGCAGGGGAGTTTGGACAATGAGCAGTTCTTC	CASRKRQGSLDNEQFF	.	TRBV7-2	TRBJ2-1	.
TGTGCCAGCAGTACCCATCCGTCCAGACAGGGGGAAACTGAAGCTTTCTTT	CASSTHPSRQGETEAFF	TRBD1	TRBV2	TRBJ1-1	.